These 18 T cell receptor beta chains share one sample of origin, sequenced in a study of CD8+CD57+ T cells in acquired aplastic anemia. Whoever was chosen for sequencing had shown CD8+CD57+ cell expansion by flow cytometry. The use of genomic DNA as template underpinned the TCR beta VDJ and CDR3 profiling. TCRdb ran MiXCR on the reads and lists one entry per CDR3 protein. The sample carries 180,000 or so distinct CDR3 sequences, approximately 48% recorded once. The sequenced sample was sorted CD4+, CD8+, or CD8+CD57+ T cells (not recorded which) from PBMCs. The receptors derive from a human donor with aplastic anemia.

This clonotype has only a few counts. The chain has TRBV15 and TRBJ1-1; D is perhaps TRBD1 (6 bases). Per the germline V gene, CDR1 is LNHNV and CDR2 is YYDKDF (reference sequence). V was trimmed by 3 bases and J by 10 bases, leaving 21 bases between them. The CDR3 covers 15 residues. CDR3 coding DNA: TGTGCCACCAGCAGTACACCGGGACAAGTGTTTGGAGCTTTCTTT. Protein sequence: CATSSTPGQVFGAFF.

The chain has TRBV20-1 and TRBJ1-1, with a tentative D call TRBD1 (5 bases). V lost 6 bases and J 4 bases, leaving 21 bases between the germline ends. The CDR3 totals 15 residues. Germline assignment: CDR1 DFQATT and CDR2 SNEGSKA (reference sequence). The CDR3 sequence is CSASGVHEQVTEAFF. CDR3 nucleotides: TGCAGTGCCTCGGGTGTACACGAACAGGTCACTGAAGCTTTCTTT.

The chain uses TRBV11-1 and TRBJ2-1, with a weak D call TRBD1 (6 bases). Trimming took 9 bases from V and 6 from J, leaving 30 bases between them. CDR1 is SGHAT, CDR2 FQDESV, per germline (reference sequence). The CDR3 is 18 residues long. The CDR3: CASRPLLTTGTPFNEQFF. The DNA for the CDR3 is TGTGCCAGTAGGCCCCTTCTAACAACCGGGACACCCTTCAATGAGCAGTTCTTC.

The sample holds many counts of this clonotype. The chain recombines TRBV7-6 with TRBJ1-2; 7 bases match TRBD1. Trimming at V came to 4 bases and at J to 5 bases, leaving 7 bases not matched to a gene. The CDR3 is 14 residues long. The germline V gene encodes CDR1 SGHVS and CDR2 FNYEAQ. CDR3 protein: CASSSGDRIYGYTF. For the CDR3, the DNA is TGTGCCAGCAGCTCAGGGGACAGAATATATGGCTACACCTTC.

This clonotype came up a few times. This sequence joins TRBV10-3 and TRBJ2-7, with D perhaps TRBD1 or TRBD2 (5 bases each). Germline-derived CDR1 and CDR2 are ENHRY and SYGVKD. V was pared by 4 bases and J by 3 bases, with 10 bases between. This CDR3 comprises 13 residues. CDR3 nucleotide sequence: TGTGCCATCAGTGCGAGGGACGGCTACGAGCAGTACTTC. Amino acids: CAISARDGYEQYF.

This chain uses TRBV7-9 with TRBJ2-7; 10 bases line up with TRBD2. The length of the CDR3 is 15 residues. The junction had 6 bases not matched to a gene; V was cut back by 0 bases and J by 7 bases. Germline lookup yields CDR1 SEHNR and CDR2 FQNEAQ (reference sequence). In DNA, the CDR3 is TGTGCCAGCAGCTTAGCGCTAGCGGGAGTTGAAGAGCAGTACTTC. Amino acid sequence: CASSLALAGVEEQYF.

This clonotype was picked up many times. The chain carries TRBV7-9 and TRBJ1-5, with TRBD1 as a possible D gene (5 bases). The CDR3 is 14 amino acids. Germline values: CDR1 SEHNR, CDR2 FQNEAQ (reference sequence). Trimming shortened V by 0 bases and J by 8 bases, and 11 bases separated the two germline ends. The CDR3 bases are TGTGCCAGCAGCTTAGCGCGGGGGGGAGAGCCCCAGCATTTT. The encoded protein is CASSLARGGEPQHF. The entire variable domain, with the rest obtained from reference TRBV7-9 and TRBJ1-5, is as follows: DTGVSQNPRHKITKRGQNVTFRCDPISEHNRLYWYRQTLGQGPEFLTYFQNEAQLEKSRLLSDRFSAERPKGSFSTLEIQRTEQGDSAMYLCASSLARGGEPQHFGDGTRLSIL.

The chain links TRBV2 to TRBJ2-5; 7 nucleotides line up with TRBD2. The V segment lost 2 bases and the J segment 4 bases; nucleotides outside the gene matches: 7. Germline CDR1 SNHLY, CDR2 FYNNEI. The CDR3 totals 15 residues. CDR3: CASSEFLTSTETQYF. The CDR3 nucleotides are TGTGCCAGCAGTGAATTTTTGACTAGCACAGAGACCCAGTACTTC.

The rearrangement joins TRBV25-1 to TRBJ2-1, with a possible D match to TRBD2 (6 bases). Germline V gene data show CDR1 as MGHDK and CDR2 as SYGVNS. The CDR3 contains 14 residues. V lost 4 bases and J lost 3, with 10 bases in between. The CDR3 sequence: CASSVPGVYNEQFF. CDR3 DNA sequence: TGTGCCAGCAGTGTGCCGGGGGTCTACAATGAGCAGTTCTTC. The entire variable domain, with the rest obtained from reference TRBV25-1 and TRBJ2-1, is as follows: EADIYQTPRYLVIGTGKKITLECSQTMGHDKMYWYQQDPGMELHLIHYSYGVNSTEKGDLSSESTVSRIRTEHFPLTLESARPSHTSQYLCASSVPGVYNEQFFGPGTRLTVL.

As concerns this clonotype: The germline gene is not matched at one end of the junction; a read error may be the cause. This rearrangement joins TRBV10-3 to TRBJ2-1; 11 bases line up with TRBD2. The CDR3 totals 18 residues. Germline lookup yields CDR1 ENHRY and CDR2 SYGVKD. For the CDR3, the DNA is TGTGCCATCAGTGAGGGGATAGCGGGAGGGTTGAGGAGGAATGGGCAGTTCTTC. As protein: CAISEGIAGGLRRNGQFF.

This clonotype was recorded once. J is TRBJ2-7 and V is TRBV2; D tentatively fits TRBD1 or TRBD2 (5 bases each). CDR3 length equals 12 residues. In germline, CDR1 is SNHLY, CDR2 FYNNEI. V was pared by 6 bases and J by 3 bases, with 9 bases between. For the CDR3, the DNA is TGTGCCAGCAGGAGGGGCCGCTACGAGCAGTACTTC. This translates into CASRRGRYEQYF.

This clonotype has a count of ten or more. This chain joins TRBV29-1 and TRBJ2-6; TRBD1 might be the D (5 bases). V shed 4 bases and J shed 0 bases, with 7 bases lying between them. The CDR3 contains 14 residues. Germline V lookup: CDR1 SQVTM, CDR2 ANQGSEA. CDR3 nucleotides: TGCAGCGTTGCAGGGATCTCTGGGGCCAACGTCCTGACTTTC. Translated: CSVAGISGANVLTF.

J is TRBJ2-7 and V is TRBV7-3; D uncertain. The CDR3 sequence is 13 residues long. Trimming left V 5 bases short and J 6 bases short, with 14 bases between. The V gene's germline CDR1 is SGHTA and CDR2 FQGTGA. CDR3 protein: CASSRPALGEQYF. CDR3 sequence (DNA): TGTGCCAGCAGCCGCCCAGCTTTAGGCGAGCAGTACTTC. Full variable domain (outside the CDR3, taken from reference TRBV7-3 and TRBJ2-7): GAGVSQTPSNKVTEKGKYVELRCDPISGHTALYWYRQSLGQGPEFLIYFQGTGAADDSGLPNDRFFAVRPEGSVSTLKIQRTERGDSAVYLCASSRPALGEQYFGPGTRLTVT.

V is TRBV10-2 and J is TRBJ1-1; D call uncertain. V lost 2 bases and J 0 bases, leaving 10 bases between the germline ends. The germline V gene encodes CDR1 WSHSY and CDR2 SAAADI. CDR3 length: 15 amino acids. Written as DNA, the CDR3 is TGCGCCAGCAGTGAGGGGGTAGGTATGAACACTGAAGCTTTCTTT. The encoded protein is CASSEGVGMNTEAFF.

Ten or more counts support this clonotype. V is TRBV3-1 and J is TRBJ2-1, with D possibly called TRBD1 or TRBD2 (6 bases each). Germline CDR1 is LGHDT and CDR2 is YNNKEL (reference sequence). CDR3 size: 11 residues. Trimming cost V 4 bases and J 10 bases, with 8 bases left between them. This CDR3 is CASSPGGEQFF. DNA of the CDR3: TGTGCCAGCAGCCCCGGGGGCGAGCAGTTCTTC.

On this clonotype itself: Its ends do not fully match the called genes, so a read error is possible. The V and J genes are TRBV10-2 and TRBJ1-6; D uncertain. The CDR3 is made up of 15 amino acids. Germline lookup yields CDR1 WSHSY and CDR2 SAAADI. The CDR3 spells CANSEPGSGHSPLHF. The CDR3 nucleotides read TGCGCCAACAGTGAGCCGGGCTCAGGACATTCACCCCTCCACTTT.

This clonotype was counted between two and nine times. This rearrangement joins TRBV10-2 to TRBJ2-1, with D uncertain. This CDR3 comprises 12 residues. Germline V gene data show CDR1 as WSHSY and CDR2 as SAAADI. The V end lost 6 bases, the J end lost 13 bases, and 16 bases lay between the germline ends. The CDR3 coding sequence is TGCGCCAGCAGAGATCCTGATGTCCCACAGTTCTTC. It specifies CASRDPDVPQFF.

This chain links TRBV12-3 or TRBV12-4 with TRBJ1-2; tentative D call: TRBD1 (5 bases). This CDR3 has 14 amino acids. The V end lost 6 bases, the J end lost 4 bases, and 15 bases lay between the germline ends. The CDR3 coding sequence is TGTGCCAGCAGCTTTTCTACAGGTGCCTATGGCTACACCTTC. This encodes CASSFSTGAYGYTF.